This T cell receptor beta chain was recovered during a study of blood T cell repertoires in COVID-19. In the study overall: Acute-phase and convalescent COVID-19 samples originated in the United States, Italy and Spain. PBMCs, B-cell-depleted T cells, or T cells were the source of the cDNA or gDNA that made up the material.

The V and J ends lost 7 bases and 3 bases, in that order; junction bases with no gene match: 9. The germline V gene encodes CDR1 MNHNY and CDR2 SVGAGI (reference sequence). CDR3 length: 15 residues. Authors' methods: Scientists estimated how many nucleated cells there were by amplifying reference gene primers. Here immunoSEQ multiplex PCR was the method, and the copy in TCRdb shows in-frame clones only, minus some. The DNA gave D and trimming, while V, J and clone size come from that table. The table has about 400,000 clones, 70% to 90% seen once. Sequencing was done on a sample of peripheral blood. V is TRBV6-6 and J is TRBJ1-1, with TRBD1 matching 9 bases. The sequence came from a human donor in a cohort sampled during active COVID-19. CDR3 in DNA: TGTGCCAGCACCCCTCCGGGACAGGGTGACACTGAAGCTTTCTTT. It encodes CASTPPGQGDTEAFF.